The clone carrying this TCR beta chain was seen only once. As yet, its antigen is unknown. Per germline, CDR1 LNHDA and CDR2 SQIVND (reference sequence). The CDR3 is 12 residues long. The ends were cut back, 3 bases at V and 4 bases at J, with 6 bases in the middle. This sample is drawn from a study of T cell responses to AZD1222 COVID-19 vaccine. Study-wide results and limits: At baseline, just 6 or 7 AZD1222 recipients tested seropositive. White British people made up most donors, females outnumbered males, and clonal diversity was possibly underestimated. Unmutated variant regions are reportedly the target of nearly half of TCRs that are spike-specific.

Samples with a second dose at about 4 or about 12 weeks were pooled together. The method was immunoSEQ multiplex PCR; TCRdb's version includes in-frame clones alone and lacks a portion of them. The sample has about 42,000 clones; 70% to 90% are singletons. This TCR came from an adult who received the AZD1222 COVID-19 vaccine. J is TRBJ1-2 and V is TRBV19; tentative D call: TRBD1 (5 bases). The sequences come from peripheral blood, collected 28 days after the second AZD1222 dose. CDR3 DNA sequence: TGTGCCAGTAGTATCGACAGCTATGGCTACACCTTC. Its translation: CASSIDSYGYTF.